These 5 T cell receptor beta chains originate from one sample sequenced in a study of somatic mutations in cytotoxic T cells in rheumatoid arthritis. The table came from immunoSEQ multiplex PCR; TCRdb's copy has only in-frame clones and leaves some out. The data contain some 30,000 clones, around 90% of them singletons. Sequenced: CD8+ T cells sorted from blood. These receptors came from an adult with rheumatoid arthritis.

V gene TRBV27 combines with J gene TRBJ2-7, with D unclear. The CDR3 consists of 13 residues. Per germline, CDR1 MNHEY and CDR2 SMNVEV (reference sequence). V gave up 0 bases and J gave up 3 bases, with 6 bases separating them. The CDR3 protein is CASSLSPDYEQYF. The CDR3 region has the DNA TGTGCCAGCAGTTTATCACCAGACTACGAGCAGTACTTC.

V usage is TRBV7-2 and J usage is TRBJ1-6, with 7 bases that match TRBD1. CDR3 length: 15 amino acids. The germline V gene has CDR1 SGHTA and CDR2 FQGNSA. J was trimmed by 6 bases and V by 5 bases; bases with no gene match: 7. The CDR3 reads CASSSRDSSNSPLHF. The CDR3 DNA is TGTGCCAGCAGCAGTCGGGACAGCAGTAATTCACCCCTCCACTTT.

This clone was observed once. This chain links TRBV6-1 with TRBJ1-4; no definite D call. This CDR3 contains 14 residues. V lost 3 bases to trimming and J lost 8 bases, with 13 bases between them. From germline, CDR1 is MNHNS and CDR2 SASEGT. The CDR3 DNA follows: TGTGCCAGCAGTGAGACTGACGAAATAGAAAAACTGTTTTTT. Encoded protein: CASSETDEIEKLFF.

The CDR3 bases are TGTGCCAGCAGCTTTGCGCAGGGGGCCTACGAGCAGTACTTC. Protein: CASSFAQGAYEQYF. The chain links TRBV5-4 to TRBJ2-5; 7 positions match TRBD1. The last part of the DNA fits TRBJ2-7 better; the J call may be wrong. The germline V gene encodes CDR1 SGHNT and CDR2 YYREEE (reference sequence). The CDR3 has 14 amino acids.

CDR3 loop: CASSQGGGEQYF. Here the CDR3 DNA reads TGCGCCAGCAGCCAAGGGGGAGGCGAGCAGTACTTC. The J gene is TRBJ2-7, the V gene TRBV4-3; tentatively, D is TRBD2 (6 bases). The CDR3 extends over 12 amino acids. From germline, CDR1 is LGHNA and CDR2 YSLEER. V lost 1 base, J lost 6 bases, and 7 bases lay in between.